Listed here are 31 T cell receptor beta chains from one sample, sequenced in a study of blood T cell repertoires in COVID-19. Clones were sequenced by immunoSEQ multiplex PCR, and TCRdb holds only the in-frame ones, with some missing. Of some 130,000 clones detected, approximately 83% appear once; the ten largest clones hold approximately 10%. The sequenced sample was peripheral blood. The source is a man aged 80 or over with acute or convalescent COVID-19.

The chain recombines TRBV5-1 with TRBJ2-5; perhaps TRBD1 as D (6 bases). This CDR3 comprises 13 residues. V was cut by 4 bases and J by 5 bases, with 12 bases left in between. CDR1 is SGHRS, CDR2 YFSETQ, per germline. CDR3 DNA: TGCGCCAGCAGCCAGGGGAGTACGGAGACCCAGTACTTC. Translated: CASSQGSTETQYF.

The chain couples TRBV14 to TRBJ1-2; 8 nucleotides match TRBD1. CDR1 and CDR2 from the germline V gene are SGHDN and FVKESK. J gave up 4 bases and V 4 bases, and 5 bases lay outside the gene matches. The CDR3 is 14 residues long. The CDR3 region is CASSRTTGGYGYTF. The CDR3 DNA reads TGTGCCAGCAGCCGAACTACAGGGGGCTATGGCTACACCTTC.

This clone was seen once. This rearrangement joins TRBV3-1 (or the pseudogene TRBV3-2) to TRBJ1-1; D not certain. V was trimmed by 0 bases and J by 2 bases, leaving 7 bases between them. CDR1 is LGHDT and CDR2 is YNNKEL in the germline V gene (reference sequence). The CDR3 has 14 amino acids. The CDR3 loop is CASSQDEPNTEAFF. The CDR3 nucleotides read TGTGCCAGCAGCCAAGATGAGCCAAACACTGAAGCTTTCTTT.

The rearrangement uses TRBV19 and TRBJ1-5; 8 bases map to TRBD1. The CDR3 contains 14 residues. The V and J ends lost 6 bases and 3 bases, in that order; junction bases with no gene match: 4. Germline-derived CDR1 and CDR2 are LNHDA and SQIVND (reference sequence). CDR3 sequence reads: CASSQTGVNQPQHF. The CDR3 nucleotides read TGTGCCAGTAGCCAGACAGGGGTCAATCAGCCCCAGCATTTT.

This clone was seen once. This chain joins TRBV7-2 and TRBJ1-1; 9 positions agree with TRBD1. CDR3 length: 14 residues. The V and J ends lost 3 bases and 5 bases, in that order; junction bases with no gene match: 4. Per the germline V gene, CDR1 is SGHTA and CDR2 is FQGNSA. CDR3 sequence reads: CASSFGQGRTEAFF. For the CDR3, the DNA is TGTGCCAGCAGCTTCGGACAGGGGAGGACTGAAGCTTTCTTT.

The chain joins TRBV7-8 to TRBJ2-3; TRBD2 aligns across 12 bases. J lost 5 bases, V lost 7 bases, and 7 bases had no gene match. Germline V gives CDR1 SGHVS, CDR2 FQNEAQ. The CDR3 has 15 amino acids. The CDR3: CASNRLAGAGDTQYF. CDR3 DNA: TGTGCCAGCAACCGACTAGCGGGAGCTGGAGATACGCAGTATTTT.

The CDR3 DNA is TGTGCCACATCCACAGGGCTCCGGGGTGAAAAACTGTTTTTT. Translated, it gives CATSTGLRGEKLFF. The J gene is TRBJ1-4, the V gene TRBV6-5; TRBD1 might be the D (6 bases). The V and J ends lost 10 bases and 7 bases respectively, with 19 bases between them. There are 14 residues in the CDR3. In germline, CDR1 is MNHEY, CDR2 SVGAGI.

The V gene is TRBV27, the J gene TRBJ1-2; D gene uncertain. The CDR3 extends over 13 amino acids. Per germline, CDR1 MNHEY and CDR2 SMNVEV (reference sequence). The V gene lost 3 bases and the J gene lost 8 bases, with 13 bases spanning the gap. CDR3 amino acids: CASSFGGVKGYTF. In DNA form, the CDR3 reads TGTGCCAGCAGTTTCGGCGGGGTTAAGGGCTACACCTTC.

This rearrangement joins TRBV11-2 to TRBJ2-4; D may be TRBD2 (6 bases). Trimming removed 1 base at V and 6 bases at J, with 16 bases between. The CDR3 loop spans 16 amino acids. Looked up from germline, CDR1 is SGHAT and CDR2 is FQNNGV. The CDR3 protein is CASSLGGVKSGNIQYF. The CDR3 DNA sequence: TGTGCCAGCAGCTTAGGCGGGGTCAAATCGGGAAACATTCAGTACTTC.

The rearrangement joins TRBV7-9 to TRBJ1-4; the D is unclear. Trimming cost V 1 base and J 4 bases, with 4 bases left between them. The CDR3 runs to 13 residues. CDR1 SEHNR and CDR2 FQNEAQ come from the germline V gene (reference sequence). CDR3 protein: CASSLVHNEKLFF. As DNA, the CDR3 is TGTGCCAGCAGCTTAGTACATAATGAAAAACTGTTTTTT.

The chain links TRBV29-1 to TRBJ1-1; 8 nucleotides agree with TRBD1. CDR1 and CDR2 (germline): SQVTM, ANQGSEA. V trimming: 4 bases; J trimming: 9 bases; junction bases outside the gene matches: 10. This CDR3 has 13 amino acids. The CDR3 DNA reads TGCAGCGTTGTGAAGACAGGGGAAGGGAAAGCTTTCTTT. Residues: CSVVKTGEGKAFF.

This chain links TRBV3-1 (or the pseudogene TRBV3-2) with TRBJ2-7; tentative D call: TRBD2 (6 bases). This CDR3 has 14 residues. The V end was cut by 1 base, the J end by 6 bases, with 13 bases between. Germline V gene sequence: CDR1 LGHDT, CDR2 YNNKEL (reference sequence). The CDR3 nucleotides read TGTGCCAGCAGCCAAGGGACGGGAGTCCCCGAGCAGTACTTC. Its protein product is CASSQGTGVPEQYF.

This clone was seen a single time. V and J are TRBV18 and TRBJ1-1; D call uncertain. The CDR3 length is 15 residues. V gave up 6 bases and J gave up 4 bases, with 18 bases separating them. Germline CDR1 and CDR2: KGHSH and LQKENI. DNA for the CDR3: TGTGCCAGCTCCTCCGAAATGGGCCGCAGCACTGAAGCTTTCTTT. It is translated as CASSSEMGRSTEAFF.

This chain connects TRBV6-5 to TRBJ1-5; no definite D call. The germline V and J ends were trimmed by 8 bases and 3 bases, with 17 bases remaining between them. The CDR3 has 15 amino acids. Germline V lookup: CDR1 MNHEY, CDR2 SVGAGI. The DNA of the CDR3 is TGTGCCAGCCAGCAAGCGACCTATATCAATCAGCCCCAGCATTTT. Protein: CASQQATYINQPQHF.

J is TRBJ2-1 and V is TRBV11-1; 8 positions match TRBD2. This CDR3 has 14 amino acids. Germline CDR1 and CDR2: SGHAT and FQDESV (reference sequence). Trimming removed 3 bases from V and 9 bases from J; junction bases left unmatched: 7. CDR3 amino acids: CASSFSGSSSEQFF. CDR3 sequence (DNA): TGTGCCAGCAGCTTCAGCGGGAGTTCGAGTGAGCAGTTCTTC.

V gene TRBV12-3 or TRBV12-4 combines with J gene TRBJ2-5; D ambiguous. Between the trimmed V and J ends, which lost 5 bases and 4 bases, there was a span of 11 bases. The CDR3 totals 13 residues. This CDR3 is CASSRDTLETQYF. The CDR3 nucleotides read TGTGCCAGCAGTCGCGACACGCTAGAGACCCAGTACTTC.

This clone has just one count. The gene calls are TRBV11-3 and TRBJ1-3, with TRBD1 matching 9 bases. The CDR3 runs to 15 residues. The germline gives CDR1 SGHNT, CDR2 YENEEA. Losses at the gene ends were 5 bases for V and 8 bases for J; bases not matched to a gene: 10. The CDR3 DNA sequence: TGTGCCAGCAGCCAGACGGACAGGGGAGTATACACCATATATTTT. Amino acid sequence: CASSQTDRGVYTIYF.

This clone was recorded only once. The J gene is TRBJ1-2, the V gene TRBV3-1 (or the pseudogene TRBV3-2); D not resolved. The CDR3 is made up of 12 amino acids. CDR1 and CDR2 (germline): LGHDT, YNNKEL (reference sequence). Trimming took 0 bases from V and 4 from J, leaving 3 bases between them. This CDR3 reads CASSQDLYGYTF. In nucleotides, the CDR3 is TGTGCCAGCAGCCAAGATCTCTATGGCTACACCTTC.

The chain carries TRBV7-9 and TRBJ1-2; TRBD1 agrees at 7 bases. J gave up 5 bases and V 5 bases, and 11 bases lay outside the gene matches. The germline gives CDR1 SEHNR, CDR2 FQNEAQ (reference sequence). CDR3 size: 15 residues. In DNA form, the CDR3 reads TGTGCCAGCAGCGCGACAACAGGGGAAGGGTATGGCTACACCTTC. It codes for CASSATTGEGYGYTF.

The table lists this clone with a few counts. CDR3: CASGLAGQINEQFF. CDR3 bases: TGTGCTAGTGGTTTGGCGGGTCAGATCAATGAGCAGTTCTTC. The chain employs TRBV12-5 and TRBJ2-1, with no clear D. Germline lookup yields CDR1 LGHNT and CDR2 FRNRAP. V was trimmed by 1 base and J by 6 bases, leaving 10 bases between them. This CDR3 contains 14 residues. The entire variable domain, with the rest obtained from reference TRBV12-5 and TRBJ2-1, is as follows: DARVTQTPRHKVTEMGQEVTMRCQPILGHNTVFWYRQTMMQGLELLAYFRNRAPLDDSGMPKDRFSAEMPDATLATLKIQPSEPRDSAVYFCASGLAGQINEQFFGPGTRLTVL.

This clone was counted at least ten times. This sequence joins TRBV4-3 and TRBJ2-1; D is perhaps TRBD2 (6 bases). This CDR3 contains 18 residues. V was shortened by 8 bases and J by 0 bases, with 23 bases between the two germline ends. CDR1 is LGHNA, CDR2 YSLEER, per germline. CDR3 DNA: TGCGCCAGCTCGACGACCGGGAGTCTAGGGAGCTCCTACAATGAGCAGTTCTTC. Amino acid sequence: CASSTTGSLGSSYNEQFF.

The chain is built from TRBV29-1 and TRBJ2-2, with 11 bases that match TRBD2. Germline V gives CDR1 SQVTM, CDR2 ANQGSEA. After removal of 2 bases from V and 4 bases from J, the junction contained 9 bases not matched to a gene. The CDR3 is made up of 17 amino acids. CDR3 DNA sequence: TGCAGCGTTGAAAAACCCGGGACTAGCGGATTCACCGGGGAGCTGTTTTTT. It codes for CSVEKPGTSGFTGELFF.

J is TRBJ1-2 and V is TRBV5-5, with 7 positions matching TRBD1. V shed 4 bases and J 0 bases; nucleotides not matched to a gene: 12. This CDR3 is built from 17 residues. Germline V gives CDR1 SGHKS, CDR2 YYEKEE (reference sequence). This CDR3 reads CASSNSGQTRANYGYTF. Written as DNA, the CDR3 is TGTGCCAGCAGCAACTCGGGACAGACTCGAGCTAACTATGGCTACACCTTC. Using reference TRBV5-5 and TRBJ1-2 for the parts outside the CDR3, the full variable domain is DAGVTQSPTHLIKTRGQQVTLRCSPISGHKSVSWYQQVLGQGPQFIFQYYEKEERGRGNFPDRFSARQFPNYSSELNVNALLLGDSALYLCASSNSGQTRANYGYTFGSGTRLTVV.

The rearrangement joins TRBV5-1 to TRBJ1-1; perhaps TRBD1 as D (6 bases). In germline, CDR1 is SGHRS, CDR2 YFSETQ. The ends were cut back, 5 bases at V and 3 bases at J, with 11 bases in the middle. CDR3 length: 13 amino acids. The CDR3 region is CASRTSGDTEAFF. In DNA form, the CDR3 reads TGCGCCAGCAGGACCTCAGGGGACACTGAAGCTTTCTTT.

The chain recombines TRBV6-1 with TRBJ1-2, with a weak D call TRBD1 (5 bases). Trimming removed 4 bases from V and 4 bases from J, with 19 bases in between. This CDR3 is 16 amino acids long. Germline assignment: CDR1 MNHNS and CDR2 SASEGT. The CDR3 coding sequence is TGTGCCAGCAGTGGTGGAGGGGCCTCCCGGGGCTATGGCTACACCTTC. It codes for CASSGGGASRGYGYTF.

V usage is TRBV6-1 and J usage is TRBJ1-4; weak D call: TRBD1 (5 bases). This CDR3 has 17 residues. Germline CDR1 reads MNHNS; CDR2 reads SASEGT. V lost 4 bases to trimming and J lost 6 bases, with 21 bases between them. CDR3 DNA sequence: TGTGCCAGCAGTGTACAGGAGGGACGTCCCACTTATGAAAAACTGTTTTTT. Translated: CASSVQEGRPTYEKLFF.

CDR3 in amino acids: CASSSRQGDEQYF. CDR3 sequence (DNA): TGTGCCAGCAGCTCACGGCAGGGGGACGAGCAGTACTTC. The chain has TRBV7-9 and TRBJ2-7; TRBD1 matches at 7 bases. The length of the CDR3 is 13 residues. The V gene end was trimmed by 4 bases and the J gene end by 5 bases; junction bases not matched to a gene: 5. Germline CDR1 and CDR2: SEHNR and FQNEAQ (reference sequence).

The chain combines TRBV9 with TRBJ1-1; TRBD1 matches at 8 bases. Germline V gives CDR1 SGDLS, CDR2 YYNGEE. V gave up 4 bases and J gave up 3 bases; unmatched junction bases: 20. CDR3 length: 19 amino acids. The CDR3 DNA reads as TGTGCCAGCAGCCCCTTTAGTCCCGGGACAGGCATTGGGGACACTGAAGCTTTCTTT. Translating gives CASSPFSPGTGIGDTEAFF.

The gene calls are TRBV3-1 (or the pseudogene TRBV3-2) and TRBJ1-6; tentatively, D is TRBD1 (5 bases). The CDR3 loop spans 16 amino acids. Trimming stripped 1 base from V and 0 bases from J, with 7 bases between. CDR1 LGHDT and CDR2 YNNKEL come from the germline V gene (reference sequence). CDR3 loop: CASSQGGGSYNSPLHF. In DNA, the CDR3 is TGTGCCAGCAGCCAAGGGGGGGGCTCCTATAATTCACCCCTCCACTTT.

This chain links TRBV7-2 with TRBJ1-5; tentatively, D is TRBD1 (6 bases). The CDR3 sequence is 14 residues long. Germline V CDR1 and CDR2: SGHTA, FQGNSA. V was shortened by 0 bases and J by 5 bases, with 8 bases between the two germline ends. The CDR3: CASSLARGDQPQHF. The CDR3 DNA is TGTGCCAGCAGCTTAGCCAGGGGCGATCAGCCCCAGCATTTT. Drawing the rest from reference TRBV7-2 and TRBJ1-5, the complete variable domain is GAGVSQSPSNKVTEKGKDVELRCDPISGHTALYWYRQSLGQGLEFLIYFQGNSAPDKSGLPSDRFSAERTGGSVSTLTIQRTQQEDSAVYLCASSLARGDQPQHFGDGTRLSIL.

This clone came up once. The chain combines TRBV11-1 with TRBJ1-1; no clear D. Germline V gene sequence: CDR1 SGHAT, CDR2 FQDESV (reference sequence). Deletions cut 5 bases from V and 4 bases from J, with 14 bases between. The CDR3 is made up of 14 amino acids. CDR3 bases: TGTGCCAGCAGCAAAGCGGGGTGGATCACTGAAGCTTTCTTT. Its protein is CASSKAGWITEAFF.